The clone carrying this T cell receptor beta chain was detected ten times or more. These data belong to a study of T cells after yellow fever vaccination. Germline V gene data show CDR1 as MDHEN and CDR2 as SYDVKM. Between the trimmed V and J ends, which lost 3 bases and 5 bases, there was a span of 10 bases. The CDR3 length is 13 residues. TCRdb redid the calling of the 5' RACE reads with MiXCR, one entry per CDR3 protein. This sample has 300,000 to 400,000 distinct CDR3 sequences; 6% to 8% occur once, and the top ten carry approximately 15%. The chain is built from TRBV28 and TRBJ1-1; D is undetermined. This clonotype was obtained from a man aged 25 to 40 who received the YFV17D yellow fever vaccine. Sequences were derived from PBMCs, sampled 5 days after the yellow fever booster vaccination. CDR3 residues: CASSFLSRTEAFF. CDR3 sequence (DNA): TGTGCCAGCAGTTTTCTCTCAAGGACTGAAGCTTTCTTT. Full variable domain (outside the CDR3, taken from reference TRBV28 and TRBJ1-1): DVKVTQSSRYLVKRTGEKVFLECVQDMDHENMFWYRQDPGLGLRLIYFSYDVKMKEKGDIPEGYSVSREKKERFSLILESASTNQTSMYLCASSFLSRTEAFFGQGTRLTVV.